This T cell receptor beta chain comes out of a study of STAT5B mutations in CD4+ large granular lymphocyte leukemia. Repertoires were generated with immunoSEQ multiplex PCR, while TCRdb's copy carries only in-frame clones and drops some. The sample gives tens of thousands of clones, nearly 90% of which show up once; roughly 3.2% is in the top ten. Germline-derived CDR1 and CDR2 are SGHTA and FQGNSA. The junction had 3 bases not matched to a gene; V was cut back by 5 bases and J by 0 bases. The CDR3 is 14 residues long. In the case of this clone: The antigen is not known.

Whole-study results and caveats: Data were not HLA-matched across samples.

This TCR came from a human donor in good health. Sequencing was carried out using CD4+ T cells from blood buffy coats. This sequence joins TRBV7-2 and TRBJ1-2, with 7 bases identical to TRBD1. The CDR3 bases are TGTGCCAGCAGCCCGGGACAGTCTAACTATGGCTACACCTTC. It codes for CASSPGQSNYGYTF.